This T cell receptor beta chain originates from a study of stem cell transplantation in POMP-related autoinflammatory disease. Libraries were prepared by immunoSEQ multiplex PCR; TCRdb keeps only in-frame clonotypes and omits some of them. The data hold more than 8,500 clones, with about 85% observed a single time. The starting material was CD4+ T cells from PBMCs, obtained after stem cell transplantation. This clonotype was sampled from a human patient with POMP-related autoinflammation and immune dysregulation (PRAID). The graft donor may account for some of the T cells.

The DNA for the CDR3 is TGTGCCAGCAGCTTGGACAGGAACACTGAAGCTTTCTTT. Translating gives CASSLDRNTEAFF. The rearrangement links TRBV7-3 to TRBJ1-1; TRBD1 is a possible D gene (6 bases). V was trimmed by 3 bases and J by 1 base, leaving 6 bases between them. This CDR3 is 13 amino acids long. Germline V lookup: CDR1 SGHTA, CDR2 FQGTGA. Supplemented by reference TRBV7-3 and TRBJ1-1, the full variable domain reads GAGVSQTPSNKVTEKGKYVELRCDPISGHTALYWYRQSLGQGPEFLIYFQGTGAADDSGLPNDRFFAVRPEGSVSTLKIQRTERGDSAVYLCASSLDRNTEAFFGQGTRLTVV.